The 32 T cell receptor beta chains below were found in one sample sequenced in a study of blood T cell repertoires in COVID-19. Data came from immunoSEQ multiplex PCR; TCRdb stores just in-frame clones and leaves some out. This table holds 200,000 to 250,000 clones, more than 70% found once. The sample taken for sequencing was peripheral blood. These receptors were collected from an elderly woman with acute or convalescent COVID-19.

This chain connects TRBV6-5 to TRBJ1-5; TRBD1 agrees at 11 bases. V shed 6 bases, J shed 4 bases, and the junction held 5 bases outside the gene matches. CDR1 and CDR2 (germline): MNHEY, SVGAGI. This CDR3 is 15 amino acids long. The CDR3 spells CASRRGTGGNQPQHF. As DNA, the CDR3 is TGTGCCAGCAGGCGAGGGACAGGGGGTAATCAGCCCCAGCATTTT.

The V and J genes are TRBV6-6 and TRBJ1-5; TRBD1 matches 12 bases. Trimming removed 5 bases from V and 0 bases from J; junction bases left unmatched: 8. CDR3 length: 18 residues. Germline V gives CDR1 MNHNY, CDR2 SVGAGI (reference sequence). CDR3 bases: TGTGCCAGCAGTCAAACCGGGACAGGGGGCATTAGCAATCAGCCCCAGCATTTT. Translation gives CASSQTGTGGISNQPQHF.

This chain links TRBV5-1 with TRBJ2-5; D possibly corresponds to TRBD2 (6 bases). Trimming stripped 0 bases from V and 7 bases from J, with 13 bases between. The CDR3 runs to 14 residues. The germline V gene has CDR1 SGHRS and CDR2 YFSETQ. The CDR3 nucleotides are TGCGCCAGCAGCTTGGAAAGGGACTTCAGGACCCAGTACTTC. This codes for CASSLERDFRTQYF.

The genes are TRBV29-1 and TRBJ2-2; D gene uncertain. The CDR3 sequence is 12 residues long. Germline CDR1 and CDR2: SQVTM and ANQGSEA. V shed 8 bases and J shed 3 bases, with 10 bases lying between them. The CDR3: CSSLAYTGELFF. For the CDR3, the DNA is TGCAGCTCTCTGGCTTACACCGGGGAGCTGTTTTTT.

The chain joins TRBV10-2 to TRBJ2-1, with 7 bases aligning to TRBD1. CDR3 size: 16 residues. CDR1 and CDR2 (germline): WSHSY, SAAADI. The ends lost 7 bases at V and 7 bases at J; junction bases unmatched: 16. For the CDR3, the DNA is TGCGCCAGCACTTCCTCAGGGGCACAGGGGCGGAATGAGCAGTTCTTC. It specifies CASTSSGAQGRNEQFF.

J is TRBJ1-1 and V is TRBV5-1; possibly TRBD1 for D (5 bases). Trimming pared 7 bases from V and 0 bases from J, leaving 10 bases between. The CDR3 consists of 13 residues. From germline, CDR1 is SGHRS and CDR2 YFSETQ. In DNA form, the CDR3 reads TGCGCCAGCGACAGTTTCATGAACACTGAAGCTTTCTTT. It specifies CASDSFMNTEAFF.

J is TRBJ1-6 and V is TRBV7-9; TRBD1 is a possible D gene (6 bases). Trimming removed 3 bases from V and 6 bases from J, with 12 bases in between. The CDR3 consists of 15 residues. The germline gives CDR1 SEHNR, CDR2 FQNEAQ (reference sequence). CDR3 region: CASSLAGEGNSPLHF. As DNA, the CDR3 is TGTGCCAGCAGCTTGGCAGGGGAAGGTAATTCACCCCTCCACTTT.

The chain has TRBV7-2 and TRBJ2-6, with TRBD1 matching 11 bases. Trimming took 5 bases from V and 4 from J; bases not matched to a gene: 7. The CDR3 length is 17 residues. Germline V CDR1 and CDR2: SGHTA, FQGNSA. This CDR3 reads CASSPGQGAGGANVLTF. In nucleotides, the CDR3 is TGTGCCAGCAGCCCTGGACAGGGGGCGGGCGGGGCCAACGTCCTGACTTTC.

V is TRBV9 and J is TRBJ2-2; TRBD1 aligns across 7 bases. Germline CDR1 is SGDLS and CDR2 is YYNGEE. V gave up 6 bases and J gave up 4 bases; unmatched junction bases: 12. This CDR3 is 16 amino acids long. In nucleotides, the CDR3 is TGTGCCAGCAAAAGACAGGGATCGGGGACCACCGGGGAGCTGTTTTTT. Amino acids: CASKRQGSGTTGELFF. The full variable domain, in which reference TRBV9 and TRBJ2-2 provide the parts outside the CDR3, is DSGVTQTPKHLITATGQRVTLRCSPRSGDLSVYWYQQSLDQGLQFLIQYYNGEERAKGNILERFSAQQFPDLHSELNLSSLELGDSALYFCASKRQGSGTTGELFFGEGSRLTVL.

The chain uses TRBV18 and TRBJ2-1, with TRBD1 identical over 7 bases. The J segment lost 4 bases and the V segment lost 7 bases, leaving 10 bases of the junction unmatched. This CDR3 spans 15 amino acids. CDR1 and CDR2 (germline): KGHSH, LQKENI. The CDR3 DNA sequence: TGTGCCAGCTACGACAGGGTATGGGATTACAATGAGCAGTTCTTC. Residues: CASYDRVWDYNEQFF.

The rearrangement uses TRBV12-3 or TRBV12-4 and TRBJ2-6; D unresolved. Trimming cost V 7 bases and J 2 bases, with 6 bases left between them. The CDR3 runs to 13 residues. This chain's CDR3 is CASTMAGANVLTF. Here the CDR3 DNA reads TGTGCCAGCACTATGGCTGGGGCCAACGTCCTGACTTTC.

In its sample, this clone was seen a few times. V and J are TRBV3-1 (or the pseudogene TRBV3-2) and TRBJ1-2; D is unclear. This CDR3 is built from 16 residues. Germline CDR1 LGHDT, CDR2 YNNKEL (reference sequence). Between the trimmed V and J ends, which lost 1 base and 5 bases, there was a span of 17 bases. This chain's CDR3 is CASSQGGPRSAYGYTF. In DNA form, the CDR3 reads TGTGCCAGCAGCCAAGGTGGTCCCAGGTCCGCTTATGGCTACACCTTC.

J is TRBJ2-7 and V is TRBV6-6; D is possibly TRBD2 (6 bases). The CDR3 consists of 12 residues. V was pared by 6 bases and J by 0 bases, with 6 bases between. Germline CDR1 reads MNHNY; CDR2 reads SVGAGI (reference sequence). This chain's CDR3 is CASRRDSYEQYF. In nucleotides, the CDR3 is TGTGCCAGCAGGCGGGACTCCTACGAGCAGTACTTC.

This chain uses TRBV27 with TRBJ1-5; 8 positions agree with TRBD1. The V gene's germline CDR1 is MNHEY and CDR2 SMNVEV (reference sequence). Trimming cost V 4 bases and J 0 bases; bases outside gene matches: 5. This CDR3 is built from 16 residues. The CDR3 DNA reads TGTGCCAGCAGTTCCACAGGGGGTTTTAGCAATCAGCCCCAGCATTTT. Residues: CASSSTGGFSNQPQHF.

As for this clone: This same CDR3 is encoded by further DNA sequences in the sample. The chain uses TRBV11-3 and TRBJ1-1, with D maybe TRBD1 (5 bases). Looked up from germline, CDR1 is SGHNT and CDR2 is YENEEA. The CDR3 sequence is 14 residues long. V dropped 5 bases and J dropped 3 bases, with 13 bases sitting between them. The CDR3 loop reads CASSLGGSDTEAFF. CDR3 bases: TGTGCCAGCAGCCTTGGGGGGTCGGACACTGAAGCTTTCTTT. The variable domain in full, completed from reference TRBV11-3 and TRBJ1-1, reads EAGVVQSPRYKIIEKKQPVAFWCNPISGHNTLYWYLQNLGQGPELLIRYENEEAVDDSQLPKDRFSAERLKGVDSTLKIQPAELGDSAVYLCASSLGGSDTEAFFGQGTRLTVV.

The chain has TRBV6-5 and TRBJ2-7; TRBD1 is a possible D gene (5 bases). Trimming left V 9 bases short and J 4 bases short, with 16 bases between. This CDR3 comprises 13 residues. CDR1 MNHEY and CDR2 SVGAGI come from the germline V gene. The CDR3 spells CASRQFWQYEQYF. Here the CDR3 DNA reads TGTGCCAGTCGACAGTTCTGGCAATACGAGCAGTACTTC.

This chain links TRBV6-6 with TRBJ1-1, with TRBD1 matching 7 bases. The CDR3 consists of 14 residues. The trim removed 6 bases at V and 4 bases at J, leaving 8 bases unmatched. The V gene's germline CDR1 is MNHNY and CDR2 SVGAGI (reference sequence). The CDR3 spells CASRPRGESTEAFF. As DNA, the CDR3 is TGTGCCAGCAGACCCAGGGGGGAGAGCACTGAAGCTTTCTTT.

This clone was seen only a few times. The gene calls are TRBV6-2 or TRBV6-3 and TRBJ2-2; D ambiguous. The CDR3 spans 13 residues. The V and J ends lost 5 bases and 5 bases respectively, with 9 bases between them. Looked up from germline, CDR1 is MNHEY and CDR2 is SVGEGT. CDR3 loop: CASSALRTGELFF. The CDR3 DNA follows: TGTGCCAGCAGTGCACTACGGACCGGGGAGCTGTTTTTT.

The genes are TRBV6-6 and TRBJ1-2, with D maybe TRBD1 (6 bases). The CDR3 has 13 residues. Trimming stripped 6 bases from V and 9 bases from J, with 17 bases between. From germline, CDR1 is MNHNY and CDR2 SVGAGI (reference sequence). CDR3 DNA: TGTGCCAGCAGAAGTACAGGGAGGGTTAGCTACACCTTC. Amino acid sequence: CASRSTGRVSYTF.

The gene calls are TRBV5-6 and TRBJ2-1, with 12 bases fitting TRBD2. V shed 1 base and J 0 bases; nucleotides not matched to a gene: 5. There are 18 residues in the CDR3. CDR1 SGHDT and CDR2 YYEEEE come from the germline V gene. CDR3 amino acids: CASSLTLAGGSSYNEQFF. The CDR3, as DNA: TGTGCCAGCAGCTTGACACTAGCGGGGGGAAGCTCCTACAATGAGCAGTTCTTC.

The rearrangement uses TRBV5-1 and TRBJ1-2, with D uncertain. The CDR3 totals 14 residues. V lost 0 bases to trimming and J lost 8 bases, with 14 bases between them. The germline gives CDR1 SGHRS, CDR2 YFSETQ. The DNA of the CDR3 is TGCGCCAGCAGCTTGGAATGGTCTGGCGGGGGCTACACCTTC. It specifies CASSLEWSGGGYTF.

The V and J genes are TRBV4-3 and TRBJ1-1; D is unclear. In germline, CDR1 is LGHNA, CDR2 YSLEER. The CDR3 covers 15 residues. Trimming pared 0 bases from V and 4 bases from J, leaving 12 bases between. CDR3 sequence (DNA): TGCGCCAGCAGCCAAGAGCCCGCGAGTCGCACTGAAGCTTTCTTT. It translates to CASSQEPASRTEAFF.

The rearrangement uses TRBV7-9 and TRBJ1-1, with 7 bases aligning to TRBD1. The CDR3 spans 14 residues. From germline, CDR1 is SEHNR and CDR2 FQNEAQ (reference sequence). V lost 4 bases to trimming and J lost 4 bases; unmatched junction nucleotides: 6. Here the CDR3 reads CASSYRQGTTEAFF. CDR3 coding DNA: TGTGCCAGCAGCTACCGACAGGGAACCACTGAAGCTTTCTTT.

The rearrangement links TRBV27 to TRBJ1-1, with a weak D call TRBD1 (6 bases). V lost 5 bases, J lost 4 bases, and 23 bases lay in between. This CDR3 contains 17 residues. CDR1 and CDR2 (germline): MNHEY, SMNVEV (reference sequence). The CDR3 is CASSRRRTEGSATEAFF. The CDR3 nucleotides read TGTGCCAGCAGTAGGCGCCGGACAGAGGGTTCGGCCACTGAAGCTTTCTTT.

V gene TRBV5-6 combines with J gene TRBJ1-3, with 9 bases fitting TRBD1. This CDR3 spans 14 amino acids. J was trimmed by 10 bases and V by 1 base; bases with no gene match: 6. The V gene's germline CDR1 is SGHDT and CDR2 YYEEEE. The CDR3 bases are TGTGCCAGCAGCTTGTATTCCGACAGGGGGACCATATATTTT. It yields the protein CASSLYSDRGTIYF.

This clone was counted a few times. The chain joins TRBV27 to TRBJ1-2; D is unresolved. Germline-derived CDR1 and CDR2 are MNHEY and SMNVEV (reference sequence). Trimming took off 5 bases at V and 3 bases at J, with 16 bases between the two ends. CDR3 length equals 15 residues. The CDR3: CASSAFRESHYGYTF. As DNA, the CDR3 is TGTGCCAGCAGTGCCTTCCGGGAAAGCCACTATGGCTACACCTTC.

The chain combines TRBV6-6 with TRBJ2-5; D is perhaps TRBD1 (6 bases). Germline loops: CDR1 MNHNY, CDR2 SVGAGI (reference sequence). Trimming took 5 bases from V and 5 from J, leaving 15 bases between them. There are 14 residues in the CDR3. CDR3 protein: CASSTSRDKETQYF. DNA of the CDR3: TGTGCCAGCAGTACGTCCCGGGACAAGGAGACCCAGTACTTC.

This chain links TRBV7-9 with TRBJ1-2, with 7 bases fitting TRBD1. After removal of 4 bases from V and 4 bases from J, the junction contained 12 bases not matched to a gene. Germline assignment: CDR1 SEHNR and CDR2 FQNEAQ (reference sequence). There are 16 residues in the CDR3. The CDR3 sequence: CASSSNWGDSFYGYTF. CDR3 nucleotides: TGTGCCAGCAGCTCCAATTGGGGGGACAGCTTCTATGGCTACACCTTC.

V and J are TRBV2 and TRBJ2-2; 9 bases align to TRBD2. Losses at the gene ends were 7 bases for V and 7 bases for J; bases not matched to a gene: 10. Per the germline V gene, CDR1 is SNHLY and CDR2 is FYNNEI. CDR3 length: 15 residues. CDR3 loop: CASTVAGGRNGELFF. As DNA, the CDR3 is TGTGCCAGCACAGTCGCGGGGGGGCGTAACGGGGAGCTGTTTTTT.

In its sample, this clone was seen a few times. V is TRBV7-9 and J is TRBJ1-1; 7 bases map to TRBD1. In germline, CDR1 is SEHNR, CDR2 FQNEAQ (reference sequence). J gave up 1 base and V 4 bases, and 3 bases lay outside the gene matches. The CDR3 is made up of 14 amino acids. In nucleotides, the CDR3 is TGTGCCAGCAGCTCCAGGGGGGCGAACACTGAAGCTTTCTTT. This translates into CASSSRGANTEAFF.

The chain has TRBV27 and TRBJ2-1, with 11 bases aligning to TRBD2. The CDR3 is 16 amino acids. The V gene end was trimmed by 2 bases and the J gene end by 8 bases; junction bases not matched to a gene: 8. Germline-derived CDR1 and CDR2 are MNHEY and SMNVEV (reference sequence). The DNA of the CDR3 is TGTGCCAGCAGTTTAGCCCCAGTAGCGGGGGGGCATGAGCAGTTCTTC. Encoded protein: CASSLAPVAGGHEQFF.

This clone came up once. The chain combines TRBV11-2 with TRBJ1-3; TRBD1 matches at 8 bases. V lost 4 bases and J lost 4; bases outside the gene matches: 9. The CDR3 totals 16 residues. Germline V gene sequence: CDR1 SGHAT, CDR2 FQNNGV. The CDR3 DNA follows: TGTGCCAGCAGCTCCCTGTTCAGGGGGCGAGGAAACACCATATATTTT. Residues: CASSSLFRGRGNTIYF.